The 19 T cell receptor beta chains in this list originate from one sample, sequenced in a study of blood T cell repertoires in COVID-19. Assay: immunoSEQ multiplex PCR; the TCRdb copy retains only in-frame clones and omits some. Here the sample spans about 440,000 clones, about 85% being singletons. The sequenced sample consisted of PBMCs or T cells enriched from blood (not recorded which). The source of these receptors is a woman aged 18-35 years with acute COVID-19.

The CDR3 is CASSEESVGNTIYF. For the CDR3, the DNA is TGTGCCAGCAGTGAAGAGAGTGTGGGAAACACCATATATTTT. J is TRBJ1-3 and V is TRBV6-1; D unresolved. Trimming removed 1 base at V and 4 bases at J, with 8 bases between. Germline CDR1 MNHNS, CDR2 SASEGT. The length of the CDR3 is 14 residues.

This chain links TRBV7-9 with TRBJ1-2; TRBD1 matches at 7 bases. The V gene's germline CDR1 is SEHNR and CDR2 FQNEAQ (reference sequence). V was clipped by 2 bases and J by 1 base; unmatched bases: 4. There are 15 residues in the CDR3. The CDR3 DNA reads TGTGCCAGCAGCTTACCCGGGACAGTTAACTATGGCTACACCTTC. This gives the protein CASSLPGTVNYGYTF.

There are a few counts of this clone. This chain connects TRBV6-2 or TRBV6-3 to TRBJ2-7; possible D gene TRBD1, 6 bases. V shed 2 bases and J shed 4 bases, with 12 bases lying between them. Germline V gene lookup returns CDR1 MNHEY and CDR2 SVGEGT. The CDR3 contains 14 residues. CDR3 in amino acids: CASSYPDRPYEQYF. The CDR3 DNA follows: TGTGCCAGCAGTTACCCCGACAGGCCTTACGAGCAGTACTTC.

The CDR3 loop reads CASSQARAPGDYGYTF. In DNA form, the CDR3 reads TGCGCCAGCAGCCAAGCCCGGGCCCCAGGGGACTATGGCTACACCTTC. This chain uses TRBV4-3 with TRBJ1-2; D is possibly TRBD1 (6 bases). The germline V and J ends were trimmed by 1 base and 3 bases, with 15 bases remaining between them. Germline assignment: CDR1 LGHNA and CDR2 YSLEER. This CDR3 comprises 16 residues.

The chain employs TRBV19 and TRBJ2-1, with D possibly TRBD2 on 5 matching bases. The CDR3 runs to 12 residues. CDR1 and CDR2 from the germline V gene are LNHDA and SQIVND (reference sequence). V lost 9 bases and J 10 bases, leaving 16 bases between the germline ends. The CDR3 protein is CASLSLVGEQFF. The CDR3 region has the DNA TGTGCCAGCTTGTCACTAGTCGGGGAGCAGTTCTTC.

V gene TRBV6-5 combines with J gene TRBJ2-7, with a tentative D call TRBD2 (6 bases). Per the germline V gene, CDR1 is MNHEY and CDR2 is SVGAGI. Trimming pared 7 bases from V and 3 bases from J, leaving 16 bases between. This CDR3 has 14 residues. The CDR3 here is CASTERDSFYEQYF. In nucleotides, the CDR3 is TGTGCCAGCACCGAAAGGGACTCTTTCTACGAGCAGTACTTC.

The chain carries TRBV20-1 and TRBJ1-1, with TRBD1 matching 7 bases. From germline, CDR1 is DFQATT and CDR2 SNEGSKA (reference sequence). This CDR3 comprises 14 residues. The junction had 7 bases not matched to a gene; V was cut back by 3 bases and J by 3 bases. This CDR3 reads CSASRTGEDTEAFF. The CDR3 DNA sequence: TGCAGTGCTAGTCGTACAGGGGAAGACACTGAAGCTTTCTTT.

This clone was detected a few times. The chain employs TRBV3-1 (or the pseudogene TRBV3-2) and TRBJ1-3; D is ambiguous. Between the trimmed V and J ends, which lost 0 bases and 2 bases, there was a span of 5 bases. Germline V gene data show CDR1 as LGHDT and CDR2 as YNNKEL (reference sequence). The CDR3 spans 14 residues. The CDR3 reads CASSQETTGNTIYF. The CDR3 nucleotides are TGTGCCAGCAGCCAAGAGACTACTGGAAACACCATATATTTT.

This clone turned up a few times. The chain combines TRBV7-8 with TRBJ1-1, with 7 bases fitting TRBD1. Germline V gene data show CDR1 as SGHVS and CDR2 as FQNEAQ. Trimming removed 4 bases from V and 4 bases from J; junction bases left unmatched: 3. This CDR3 is built from 13 residues. The DNA for the CDR3 is TGTGCCAGCAGCTCCCAGGGGGGCACTGAAGCTTTCTTT. Amino acids: CASSSQGGTEAFF.

The V call is TRBV2, the J call TRBJ2-7; 8 bases align to TRBD2. Germline V gene data show CDR1 as SNHLY and CDR2 as FYNNEI. V was clipped by 7 bases and J by 2 bases; unmatched bases: 10. This CDR3 has 15 residues. The CDR3 nucleotides read TGTGCCAGCAAGATCGGGGGGGGACGGGCCTACGAGCAGTACTTC. Amino acid sequence: CASKIGGGRAYEQYF.

A remark on this clone: The same CDR3 is also encoded by other DNA sequences in this sample. The chain links TRBV27 to TRBJ1-4; 9 bases align to TRBD1. From germline, CDR1 is MNHEY and CDR2 SMNVEV (reference sequence). V lost 3 bases, J lost 8 bases, and 4 bases stayed unmatched. The CDR3 consists of 14 residues. The CDR3 loop reads CASSLNRGREKLFF. The CDR3 nucleotides are TGTGCCAGCAGTTTGAACAGGGGGCGAGAAAAACTGTTTTTT.

V gene TRBV2 combines with J gene TRBJ1-2, with a weak D call TRBD1 (5 bases). Germline V lookup: CDR1 SNHLY, CDR2 FYNNEI. V lost 3 bases, J lost 4 bases, and 18 bases lay in between. This CDR3 has 16 amino acids. CDR3 sequence: CASSEGRQSLSYGYTF. In DNA form, the CDR3 reads TGTGCCAGCAGTGAGGGCCGACAGAGTTTATCCTATGGCTACACCTTC.

The chain links TRBV28 to TRBJ2-2, with 10 nucleotides matching TRBD1. CDR1 and CDR2 (germline): MDHEN, SYDVKM. V shed 6 bases and J 2 bases; nucleotides not matched to a gene: 9. CDR3 length: 17 amino acids. The CDR3 bases are TGTGCCAGCAGGAACCCGGGACAGGGGAGTAACACCGGGGAGCTGTTTTTT. This sequence encodes CASRNPGQGSNTGELFF.

The chain links TRBV11-3 to TRBJ2-5; TRBD2 might be the D (5 bases). Germline lookup yields CDR1 SGHNT and CDR2 YENEEA. Deletions cut 0 bases from V and 5 bases from J, with 7 bases between. This CDR3 spans 13 amino acids. For the CDR3, the DNA is TGTGCCAGCAGCTTAGACGGGATGGAGACCCAGTACTTC. Its protein product is CASSLDGMETQYF.

This chain uses TRBV6-2 or TRBV6-3 with TRBJ1-5, with 7 bases identical to TRBD1. Trimming removed 0 bases from V and 6 bases from J; junction bases left unmatched: 11. Germline V gives CDR1 MNHEY, CDR2 SVGEGT. This CDR3 comprises 17 residues. For the CDR3, the DNA is TGTGCCAGCAGTTACTCGAGGCGACAGGGTGTTCGTCAGCCCCAGCATTTT. As protein: CASSYSRRQGVRQPQHF.

The chain has TRBV5-6 and TRBJ1-3, with 7 bases fitting TRBD1. CDR1 is SGHDT, CDR2 YYEEEE, per germline. The CDR3 totals 15 residues. V shed 5 bases, J shed 0 bases, and the junction held 5 bases outside the gene matches. In nucleotides, the CDR3 is TGTGCCAGCAGTCTGGGACAGAGCTCTGGAAACACCATATATTTT. Translating it yields CASSLGQSSGNTIYF.

The rearrangement uses TRBV9 and TRBJ2-1; TRBD2 is a possible D gene (6 bases). The germline gives CDR1 SGDLS, CDR2 YYNGEE. The germline V and J ends were trimmed by 0 bases and 0 bases, with 10 bases remaining between them. This CDR3 region has 16 residues. CDR3 amino acids: CASSVGGESSYNEQFF. In nucleotides, the CDR3 is TGTGCCAGCAGCGTAGGGGGGGAGAGCTCCTACAATGAGCAGTTCTTC.

This rearrangement joins TRBV7-2 to TRBJ1-5; tentative D call: TRBD1 (6 bases). V dropped 6 bases and J dropped 5 bases, with 17 bases sitting between them. Germline loops: CDR1 SGHTA, CDR2 FQGNSA. CDR3 size: 15 residues. The CDR3 loop is CASSSTGTPDQPQHF. The CDR3, as DNA: TGTGCCAGCAGTTCTACCGGGACACCTGATCAGCCCCAGCATTTT.

The rearrangement joins TRBV10-3 to TRBJ2-7, with D tentatively TRBD1 (6 bases). The CDR3 sequence is 12 residues long. Germline V gene lookup returns CDR1 ENHRY and CDR2 SYGVKD. The V end was cut by 3 bases, the J end by 5 bases, with 8 bases between. CDR3 bases: TGTGCCATCAGTGATTCAGGGGACGAGCAGTACTTC. This translates into CAISDSGDEQYF.